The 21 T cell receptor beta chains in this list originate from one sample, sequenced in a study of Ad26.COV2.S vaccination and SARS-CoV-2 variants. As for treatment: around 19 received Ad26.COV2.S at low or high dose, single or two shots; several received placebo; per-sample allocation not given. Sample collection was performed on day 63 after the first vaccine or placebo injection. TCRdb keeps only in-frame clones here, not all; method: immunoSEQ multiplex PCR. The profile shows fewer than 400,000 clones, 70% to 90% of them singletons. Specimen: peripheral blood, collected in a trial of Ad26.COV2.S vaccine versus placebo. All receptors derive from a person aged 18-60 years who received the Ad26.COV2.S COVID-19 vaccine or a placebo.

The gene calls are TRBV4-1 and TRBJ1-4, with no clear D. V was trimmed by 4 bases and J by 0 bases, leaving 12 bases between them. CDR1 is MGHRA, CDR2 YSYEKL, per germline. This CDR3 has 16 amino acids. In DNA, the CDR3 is TGCGCCAGCAGCCTATTCCGGGCCTCAACTAATGAAAAACTGTTTTTT. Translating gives CASSLFRASTNEKLFF.

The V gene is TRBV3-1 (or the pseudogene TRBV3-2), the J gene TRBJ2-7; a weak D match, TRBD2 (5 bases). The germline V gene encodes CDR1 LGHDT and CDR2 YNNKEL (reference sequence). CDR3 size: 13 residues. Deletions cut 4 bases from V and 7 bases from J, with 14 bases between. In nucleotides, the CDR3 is TGTGCCAGCAGCCTTTCCCGGACTCAGGAGCAGTACTTC. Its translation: CASSLSRTQEQYF.

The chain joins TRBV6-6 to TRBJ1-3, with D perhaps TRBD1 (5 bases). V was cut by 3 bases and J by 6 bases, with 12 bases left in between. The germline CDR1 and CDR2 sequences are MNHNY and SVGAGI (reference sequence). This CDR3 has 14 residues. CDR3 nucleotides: TGTGCCAGCAGTTATCTCGGGGCCGAAAACACCATATATTTT. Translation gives CASSYLGAENTIYF.

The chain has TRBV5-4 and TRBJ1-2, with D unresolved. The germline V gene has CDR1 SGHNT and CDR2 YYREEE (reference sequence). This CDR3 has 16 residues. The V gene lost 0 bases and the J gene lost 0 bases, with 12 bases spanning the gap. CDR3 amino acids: CASSLAPRVANYGYTF. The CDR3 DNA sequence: TGTGCCAGCAGCTTGGCCCCGAGGGTAGCTAACTATGGCTACACCTTC.

The CDR3 protein is CASSERQGPTDTQYF. As DNA, the CDR3 is TGTGCCAGCAGTGAACGACAGGGACCAACAGATACGCAGTATTTT. The V call is TRBV2, the J call TRBJ2-3, with TRBD1 matching over 7 bases. The CDR3 totals 15 residues. Germline V gene sequence: CDR1 SNHLY, CDR2 FYNNEI. V was pared by 2 bases and J by 3 bases, with 5 bases of the junction left unmatched.

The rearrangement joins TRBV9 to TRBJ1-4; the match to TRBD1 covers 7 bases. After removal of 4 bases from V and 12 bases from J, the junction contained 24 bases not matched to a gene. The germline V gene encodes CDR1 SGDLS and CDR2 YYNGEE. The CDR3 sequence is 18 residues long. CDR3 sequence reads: CASSPPGQRNEKLGELFF. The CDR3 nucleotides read TGTGCCAGCAGCCCACCGGGACAGAGAAATGAAAAACTTGGGGAACTGTTTTTT.

The CDR3 DNA is TGTGCCAGCTCACCTGAGCAGCTGAACACTGAAGCTTTCTTT. Amino acid sequence: CASSPEQLNTEAFF. The chain recombines TRBV18 with TRBJ1-1; D remains ambiguous. The CDR3 runs to 14 residues. The V gene's germline CDR1 is KGHSH and CDR2 LQKENI. Trimming stripped 3 bases from V and 0 bases from J, with 8 bases between.

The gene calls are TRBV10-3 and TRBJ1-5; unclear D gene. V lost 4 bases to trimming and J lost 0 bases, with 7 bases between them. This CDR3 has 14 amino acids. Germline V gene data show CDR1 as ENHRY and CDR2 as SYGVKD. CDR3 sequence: CAISGGDSNQPQHF. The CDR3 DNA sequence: TGTGCCATCAGTGGAGGAGATAGCAATCAGCCCCAGCATTTT.

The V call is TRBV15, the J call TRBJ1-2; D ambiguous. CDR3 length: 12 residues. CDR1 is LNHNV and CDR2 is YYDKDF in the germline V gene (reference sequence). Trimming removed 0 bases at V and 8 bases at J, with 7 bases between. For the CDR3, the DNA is TGTGCCACCAGCAGAGATGCAGGAGGCTACACCTTC. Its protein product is CATSRDAGGYTF.

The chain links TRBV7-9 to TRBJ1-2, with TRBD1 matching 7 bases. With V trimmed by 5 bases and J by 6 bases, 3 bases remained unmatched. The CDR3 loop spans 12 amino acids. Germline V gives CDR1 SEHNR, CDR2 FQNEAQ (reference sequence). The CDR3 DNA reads TGTGCCAGCAGCCAAACAGGGGATGGCTACACCTTC. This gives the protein CASSQTGDGYTF. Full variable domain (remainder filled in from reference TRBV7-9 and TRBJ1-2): DTGVSQNPRHKITKRGQNVTFRCDPISEHNRLYWYRQTLGQGPEFLTYFQNEAQLEKSRLLSDRFSAERPKGSFSTLEIQRTEQGDSAMYLCASSQTGDGYTFGSGTRLTVV.

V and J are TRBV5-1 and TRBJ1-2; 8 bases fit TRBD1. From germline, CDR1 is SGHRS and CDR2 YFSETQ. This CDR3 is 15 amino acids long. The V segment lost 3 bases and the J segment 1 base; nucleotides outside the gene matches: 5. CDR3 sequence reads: CASSSLGQDNYGYTF. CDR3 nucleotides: TGCGCCAGCAGCTCCTTGGGACAGGATAACTATGGCTACACCTTC. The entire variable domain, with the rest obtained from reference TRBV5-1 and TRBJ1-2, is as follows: KAGVTQTPRYLIKTRGQQVTLSCSPISGHRSVSWYQQTPGQGLQFLFEYFSETQRNKGNFPGRFSGRQFSNSRSEMNVSTLELGDSALYLCASSSLGQDNYGYTFGSGTRLTVV.

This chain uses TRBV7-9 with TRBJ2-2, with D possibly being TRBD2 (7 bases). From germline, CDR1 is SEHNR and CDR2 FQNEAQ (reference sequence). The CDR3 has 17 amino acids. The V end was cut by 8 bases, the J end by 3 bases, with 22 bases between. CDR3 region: CASPRGGRLADTGELFF. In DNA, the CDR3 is TGTGCCAGCCCTAGGGGGGGAAGGCTAGCGGACACCGGGGAGCTGTTTTTT.

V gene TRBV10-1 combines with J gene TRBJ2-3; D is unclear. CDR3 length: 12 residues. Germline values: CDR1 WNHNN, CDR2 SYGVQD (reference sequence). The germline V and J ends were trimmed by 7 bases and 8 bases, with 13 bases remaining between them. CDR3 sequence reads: CASNPRATTQYF. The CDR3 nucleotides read TGCGCCAGCAACCCAAGAGCCACTACGCAGTATTTT.

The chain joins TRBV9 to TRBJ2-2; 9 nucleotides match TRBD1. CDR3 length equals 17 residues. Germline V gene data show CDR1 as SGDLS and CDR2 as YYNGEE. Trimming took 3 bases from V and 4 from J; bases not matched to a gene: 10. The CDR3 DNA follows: TGTGCCAGCAGCGCCCCTAACAGGGGGCGAGGCACCGGGGAGCTGTTTTTT. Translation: CASSAPNRGRGTGELFF.

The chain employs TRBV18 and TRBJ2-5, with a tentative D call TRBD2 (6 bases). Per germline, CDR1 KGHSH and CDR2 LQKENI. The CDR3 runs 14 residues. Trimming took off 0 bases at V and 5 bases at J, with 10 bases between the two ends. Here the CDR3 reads CASSPPGGVETQYF. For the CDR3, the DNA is TGTGCCAGCTCACCACCGGGGGGAGTGGAGACCCAGTACTTC.

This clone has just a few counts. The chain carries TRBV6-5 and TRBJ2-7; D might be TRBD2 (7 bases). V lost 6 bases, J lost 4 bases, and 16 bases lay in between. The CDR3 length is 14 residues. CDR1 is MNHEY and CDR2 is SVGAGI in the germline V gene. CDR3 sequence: CASSPRGAIYEQYF. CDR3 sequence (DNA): TGTGCCAGCAGCCCACGGGGGGCCATATACGAGCAGTACTTC.

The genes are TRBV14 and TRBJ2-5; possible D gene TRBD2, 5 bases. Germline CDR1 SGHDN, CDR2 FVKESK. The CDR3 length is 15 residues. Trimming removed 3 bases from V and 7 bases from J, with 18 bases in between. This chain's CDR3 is CASSQLAVPVRTQYF. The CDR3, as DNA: TGTGCCAGCAGCCAGCTAGCCGTACCCGTAAGGACCCAGTACTTC. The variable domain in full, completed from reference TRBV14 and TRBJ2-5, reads EAGVTQFPSHSVIEKGQTVTLRCDPISGHDNLYWYRRVMGKEIKFLLHFVKESKQDESGMPNNRFLAERTGGTYSTLKVQPAELEDSGVYFCASSQLAVPVRTQYFGPGTRLLVL.

The CDR3 DNA sequence: TGTGCCAGCAGTTTATCAGGGGAATCACCCCTCCACTTT. The encoded protein is CASSLSGESPLHF. V usage is TRBV12-3 or TRBV12-4 and J usage is TRBJ1-6; possible D gene TRBD1, 6 bases. This CDR3 has 13 amino acids. V was clipped by 2 bases and J by 10 bases, with 9 bases between them.

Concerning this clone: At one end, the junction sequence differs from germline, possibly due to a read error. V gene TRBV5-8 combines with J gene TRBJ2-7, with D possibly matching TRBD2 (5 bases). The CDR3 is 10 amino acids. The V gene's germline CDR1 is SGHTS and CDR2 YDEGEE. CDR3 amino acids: CSSGTYEQYF. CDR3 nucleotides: TGTTCCAGCGGAACCTACGAGCAGTACTTC.

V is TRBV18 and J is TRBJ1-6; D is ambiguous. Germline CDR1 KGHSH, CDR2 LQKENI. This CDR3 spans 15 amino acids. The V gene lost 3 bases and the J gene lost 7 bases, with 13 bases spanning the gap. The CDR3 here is CASSPLKQDNSPLHF. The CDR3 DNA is TGTGCCAGCTCACCTTTAAAGCAGGACAATTCACCCCTCCACTTT.

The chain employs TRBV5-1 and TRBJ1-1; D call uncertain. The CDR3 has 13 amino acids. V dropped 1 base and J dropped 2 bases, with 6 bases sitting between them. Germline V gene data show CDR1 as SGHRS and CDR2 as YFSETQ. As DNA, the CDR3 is TGCGCCAGCAGCTTGACAACAAACACTGAAGCTTTCTTT. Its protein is CASSLTTNTEAFF.